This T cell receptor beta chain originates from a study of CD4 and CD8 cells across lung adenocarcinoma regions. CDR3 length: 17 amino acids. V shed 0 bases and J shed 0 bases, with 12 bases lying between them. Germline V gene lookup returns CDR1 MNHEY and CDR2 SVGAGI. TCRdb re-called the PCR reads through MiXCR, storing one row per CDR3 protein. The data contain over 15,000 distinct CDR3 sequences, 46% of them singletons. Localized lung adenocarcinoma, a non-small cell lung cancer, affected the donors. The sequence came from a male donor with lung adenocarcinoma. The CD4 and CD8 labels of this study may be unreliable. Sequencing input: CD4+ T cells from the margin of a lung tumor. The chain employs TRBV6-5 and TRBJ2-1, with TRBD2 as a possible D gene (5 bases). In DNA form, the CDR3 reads TGTGCCAGCAGTTACTCCCCCGACTACCCCTCCTACAATGAGCAGTTCTTC. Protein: CASSYSPDYPSYNEQFF.